The present entry profiles one T cell receptor (beta chain) with its context. The sample is drawn from a study of CD4 T cells in relation to SARS-CoV-2 and coronaviruses. TCRdb's copy holds only in-frame clones and misses some; the assay was immunoSEQ multiplex PCR. The sample gives tens of thousands of clones, 80% to 90% of which show up once; approximately 3.1% is in the top ten. V was clipped by 7 bases and J by 2 bases; unmatched bases: 7. This CDR3 region has 15 residues. The germline V gene encodes CDR1 MNHNY and CDR2 SVGAGI (reference sequence). The receptor was isolated from an adult with COVID-19. The chain uses TRBV6-6 and TRBJ2-1; 8 nucleotides align to TRBD2. Sequenced material: memory CD4+ T cells from PBMCs. CDR3 coding DNA: TGTGCCAGCAATCCCGGGACTAGGGCCTACAATGAGCAGTTCTTC. Its translation: CASNPGTRAYNEQFF.